The next 21 T cell receptor beta chains were all read from a single sample in a study of blood T cell repertoires in COVID-19. The assay was immunoSEQ multiplex PCR, and TCRdb's table has in-frame clones only and misses some. This table holds about 140,000 clones, over 80% found once. Source material: PBMCs or T cells enriched from blood (not recorded which). These receptors originate from a man between 60 and 75 years old who had recovered from COVID-19.

The J gene is TRBJ2-4, the V gene TRBV27; 7 nucleotides line up with TRBD1. V was clipped by 4 bases and J by 0 bases; unmatched bases: 3. This CDR3 is 15 amino acids long. Germline V CDR1 and CDR2: MNHEY, SMNVEV (reference sequence). Here the CDR3 DNA reads TGTGCCAGCAGTTCCCGACAGGGAGCCAAAAACATTCAGTACTTC. It is translated as CASSSRQGAKNIQYF.

The rearrangement links TRBV30 to TRBJ1-2, with D possibly being TRBD1 (6 bases). The CDR3 is 12 amino acids. In germline, CDR1 is GTSNPN, CDR2 SVGIG (reference sequence). The V and J ends lost 1 base and 5 bases respectively, with 8 bases between them. CDR3 nucleotides: TGTGCCTGGAGTGGGGACAAGTATGGCTACACCTTC. The encoded protein is CAWSGDKYGYTF. Using reference TRBV30 and TRBJ1-2 for the parts outside the CDR3, the full variable domain is SQTIHQWPATLVQPVGSPLSLECTVEGTSNPNLYWYRQAAGRGLQLLFYSVGIGQISSEVPQNLSASRPQDRQFILSSKKLLLSDSGFYLCAWSGDKYGYTFGSGTRLTVV.

V gene TRBV18 combines with J gene TRBJ1-2, with a tentative D call TRBD1 (6 bases). The germline gives CDR1 KGHSH, CDR2 LQKENI. The CDR3 has 13 amino acids. Trimming stripped 6 bases from V and 6 bases from J, with 14 bases between. The CDR3: CASSSRGADGYTF. As DNA, the CDR3 is TGTGCCAGCTCTTCCCGGGGGGCCGATGGCTACACCTTC.

The chain links TRBV30 to TRBJ1-5, with a weak D call TRBD1 (6 bases). The CDR3 contains 15 residues. V was clipped by 3 bases and J by 2 bases, with 14 bases between them. Germline CDR1 is GTSNPN and CDR2 is SVGIG (reference sequence). This CDR3 is CAWREQGRGNQPQHF. In DNA, the CDR3 is TGTGCCTGGAGAGAACAGGGTCGGGGCAATCAGCCCCAGCATTTT.

The rearrangement links TRBV4-2 to TRBJ1-5; the match to TRBD1 covers 11 bases. CDR1 is LGHNA and CDR2 is YNFKEQ in the germline V gene. With V trimmed by 0 bases and J by 14 bases, 3 bases remained unmatched. The CDR3 has 13 amino acids. In DNA, the CDR3 is TGTGCCAGCAGCCAAGAGGACAGGGGGCCGGAGCATTTT. As protein: CASSQEDRGPEHF.

The rearrangement links TRBV19 to TRBJ2-7, with no clear D. CDR1 is LNHDA, CDR2 SQIVND, per germline (reference sequence). This CDR3 has 11 amino acids. V shed 5 bases and J shed 1 base, with 3 bases lying between them. CDR3 loop: CASSSSYEQYF. CDR3 in DNA: TGTGCCAGTAGTTCTTCCTACGAGCAGTACTTC.

In DNA form, the CDR3 reads TGTGCTAGTGGTTTGGCTAGCGGGGGACCCTACAATGAGCAGTTCTTC. This encodes CASGLASGGPYNEQFF. This chain uses TRBV12-5 with TRBJ2-1, with 10 nucleotides matching TRBD2. The CDR3 is 16 residues long. Germline V gene lookup returns CDR1 LGHNT and CDR2 FRNRAP. Trimming cost V 1 base and J 2 bases; bases outside gene matches: 2.

The CDR3 region has the DNA TGTGCCAGCAGTGCAAGTGTGAGGACTAGCGGGACCAATGAGCAGTTCTTC. Its protein product is CASSASVRTSGTNEQFF. V gene TRBV6-1 combines with J gene TRBJ2-1; TRBD2 aligns across 12 bases. Trimming cost V 4 bases and J 6 bases; bases outside gene matches: 10. Germline V gene lookup returns CDR1 MNHNS and CDR2 SASEGT. This CDR3 contains 17 residues.

The table lists this clone with a count of one. This chain links TRBV19 with TRBJ2-7; 7 bases line up with TRBD1. The germline V gene encodes CDR1 LNHDA and CDR2 SQIVND (reference sequence). Unmatched junction bases numbered 8, after V lost 0 bases and J lost 9 bases. The CDR3 spans 14 residues. CDR3: CASSIEHRGFGQYF. The CDR3 DNA reads as TGTGCCAGTAGTATAGAACACAGGGGATTCGGGCAGTACTTC.

V gene TRBV5-6 combines with J gene TRBJ2-3; D is possibly TRBD2 (5 bases). The CDR3 length is 12 residues. Deletions cut 7 bases from V and 6 bases from J, with 12 bases between. Germline V CDR1 and CDR2: SGHDT, YYEEEE. The CDR3 here is CASRRDSDTQYF. In DNA, the CDR3 is TGTGCCAGCCGTCGGGATTCTGATACGCAGTATTTT.

This chain connects TRBV4-1 to TRBJ2-7; D is possibly TRBD1 (5 bases). Trimming removed 1 base at V and 9 bases at J, with 13 bases between. In germline, CDR1 is MGHRA, CDR2 YSYEKL. This CDR3 region has 13 residues. CDR3 DNA sequence: TGCGCCAGCAGCCAAGTAGGAGATCAGGGGCAGTACTTC. Translating gives CASSQVGDQGQYF.

V is TRBV21-1 and J is TRBJ2-7; TRBD2 reflects the table's D call only, with no check against the DNA. TRBV21-1 is a pseudogene segment. The CDR3 contains 11 residues. The CDR3 region is CASSSTCEGYF. In nucleotides, the CDR3 is TGTGCCAGCAGCTCCACCTGCGAGGGGTACTTC.

This clone was seen only a few times. The gene calls are TRBV6-1 and TRBJ1-2; TRBD1 aligns across 7 bases. This CDR3 has 15 amino acids. The germline gives CDR1 MNHNS, CDR2 SASEGT. Trimming took 2 bases from V and 4 from J; bases not matched to a gene: 7. The CDR3 DNA sequence: TGTGCCAGCAGTGAAACCCTACGGACAGGCTATGGCTACACCTTC. This translates into CASSETLRTGYGYTF.

This chain connects TRBV12-3 or TRBV12-4 to TRBJ1-4; D might be TRBD1 (6 bases). The CDR3 is made up of 12 amino acids. V was trimmed by 7 bases and J by 10 bases, leaving 13 bases between them. Here the CDR3 reads CASNTGFGKLFF. The CDR3 nucleotides are TGTGCCAGCAATACAGGGTTCGGAAAACTGTTTTTT.

The CDR3 nucleotides are TGCGCCAGCAGCCTACAGAGCAGAAGTGAAAATTCACCCCTCCACTTT. Translating it yields CASSLQSRSENSPLHF. The chain carries TRBV5-1 and TRBJ1-6; D is uncertain. Germline loops: CDR1 SGHRS, CDR2 YFSETQ. The CDR3 is made up of 16 amino acids. Trimming took 4 bases from V and 7 from J, leaving 18 bases between them.

The chain carries TRBV2 and TRBJ2-3, with 12 bases lining up with TRBD2. The CDR3 sequence is 16 residues long. J was trimmed by 6 bases and V by 3 bases; bases with no gene match: 7. CDR1 is SNHLY and CDR2 is FYNNEI in the germline V gene. The CDR3 is CASSESSGRARDTQYF. In nucleotides, the CDR3 is TGTGCCAGCAGTGAGTCTAGCGGGAGGGCCCGGGATACGCAGTATTTT.

This clone appeared a few times. The chain uses TRBV29-1 and TRBJ2-3, with 9 positions matching TRBD1. Germline CDR1 SQVTM, CDR2 ANQGSEA. V was clipped by 3 bases and J by 4 bases; unmatched bases: 2. The CDR3 is made up of 13 amino acids. The CDR3 here is CSVEGQGADTQYF. In nucleotides, the CDR3 is TGCAGCGTTGAGGGACAGGGAGCAGATACGCAGTATTTT.

This rearrangement joins TRBV11-2 to TRBJ1-6, with TRBD1 matching over 8 bases. CDR1 is SGHAT, CDR2 FQNNGV, per germline. The CDR3 runs 15 residues. Losses at the gene ends were 5 bases for V and 14 bases for J; bases not matched to a gene: 14. CDR3 amino acids: CASSRPRTGTLALHF. In DNA, the CDR3 is TGTGCCAGCAGCCGACCTAGGACAGGGACATTGGCCCTCCACTTT.

The sample holds one count of this clone. The V call is TRBV27, the J call TRBJ1-1; no firm D call. The CDR3 has 14 amino acids. The V and J ends lost 0 bases and 6 bases respectively, with 11 bases between them. The germline CDR1 and CDR2 sequences are MNHEY and SMNVEV (reference sequence). The CDR3 bases are TGTGCCAGCAGTTTATCGGGCCGCCATGCTGAAGCTTTCTTT. It specifies CASSLSGRHAEAFF.

This clone showed up just a few times. V gene TRBV7-9 combines with J gene TRBJ2-1; a weak D match, TRBD1 (5 bases). V was pared by 2 bases and J by 7 bases, with 12 bases between. Germline V lookup: CDR1 SEHNR, CDR2 FQNEAQ (reference sequence). CDR3 length: 14 residues. The CDR3 region has the DNA TGTGCCAGCAGCTTAAGTCTCAGGGAAAATGAGCAGTTCTTC. As protein: CASSLSLRENEQFF.

The chain links TRBV7-9 to TRBJ1-2; no definite D call. CDR1 and CDR2 from the germline V gene are SEHNR and FQNEAQ (reference sequence). V was clipped by 5 bases and J by 6 bases, with 13 bases between them. This CDR3 is 13 amino acids long. The DNA of the CDR3 is TGTGCCAGCAGCAAACAGCTAAAAAATGGCTACACCTTC. This gives the protein CASSKQLKNGYTF.